What follows are 18 T cell receptor beta chains derived from one specimen sequenced in a study of T cell responses to AZD1222 COVID-19 vaccine. Data came from immunoSEQ multiplex PCR; TCRdb stores just in-frame clones and leaves some out. The sample has roughly 120,000 clones, roughly 89% seen once; the top ten hold roughly 15%. The sample in question was peripheral blood, obtained 28 days after the second AZD1222 dose. Every receptor here comes from an adult who received the AZD1222 COVID-19 vaccine.

The J gene is TRBJ1-5, the V gene TRBV2; TRBD1 matches at 9 bases. Unmatched junction bases numbered 7, after V lost 8 bases and J lost 2 bases. CDR1 and CDR2 (germline): SNHLY, FYNNEI. This CDR3 comprises 15 residues. The CDR3 DNA reads TGTGCCAGCGATACAGGGGGCTTGGGCAATCAGCCCCAGCATTTT. It translates to CASDTGGLGNQPQHF. Together with reference TRBV2 and TRBJ1-5, the CDR3 gives the full variable domain: EPEVTQTPSHQVTQMGQEVILRCVPISNHLYFYWYRQILGQKVEFLVSFYNNEISEKSEIFDDQFSVERPDGSNFTLKIRSTKLEDSAMYFCASDTGGLGNQPQHFGDGTRLSIL.

V gene TRBV11-3 combines with J gene TRBJ2-5; TRBD2 matches 15 bases. Trimming at V came to 1 base and at J to 1 base, leaving 10 bases not matched to a gene. Germline V gene data show CDR1 as SGHNT and CDR2 as YENEEA. The CDR3 contains 20 residues. CDR3 coding DNA: TGTGCCAGCAGCTTAGTGGGACCGGGACTAGCGGGAGGACTCCAAGAGACCCAGTACTTC. Translated, it gives CASSLVGPGLAGGLQETQYF.

This clone was picked up one time. The chain links TRBV24-1 to TRBJ2-3, with D possibly being TRBD1 (6 bases). The germline V and J ends were trimmed by 5 bases and 2 bases, with 13 bases remaining between them. In germline, CDR1 is KGHDR, CDR2 SFDVKD. The CDR3 totals 15 residues. The CDR3 DNA follows: TGTGCCACCAGTGGTCTGGACAGAAACACAGATACGCAGTATTTT. This encodes CATSGLDRNTDTQYF.

The chain recombines TRBV2 with TRBJ2-2; the D is unclear. The V and J ends lost 4 bases and 6 bases respectively, with 15 bases between them. Per the germline V gene, CDR1 is SNHLY and CDR2 is FYNNEI. This CDR3 is 15 amino acids long. CDR3 residues: CASSVSSRTAGELFF. The CDR3 DNA is TGTGCCAGCAGTGTTAGTTCAAGAACAGCCGGGGAGCTGTTTTTT.

This clone occurred many times. The DNA for the CDR3 is TGTGCCAGCAGCCAGACACAGGGGGCAAGGGAGACCCAGTACTTC. Protein product: CASSQTQGARETQYF. V usage is TRBV11-2 and J usage is TRBJ2-5, with 9 bases lining up with TRBD1. The V gene end was trimmed by 5 bases and the J gene end by 5 bases; junction bases not matched to a gene: 9. This CDR3 region has 15 residues. The germline V gene has CDR1 SGHAT and CDR2 FQNNGV.

This chain uses TRBV5-4 with TRBJ1-6; D possibly corresponds to TRBD1 (5 bases). This CDR3 spans 15 amino acids. V shed 3 bases and J shed 5 bases, with 12 bases lying between them. CDR1 and CDR2 from the germline V gene are SGHNT and YYREEE (reference sequence). CDR3 nucleotides: TGTGCCAGCAGCTCCGCCGGGACCAATAATTCACCCCTCCACTTT. This gives the protein CASSSAGTNNSPLHF.

The rearrangement links TRBV29-1 to TRBJ2-1; D gene unclear. Trimming took off 3 bases at V and 4 bases at J, with 13 bases between the two ends. CDR1 is SQVTM, CDR2 ANQGSEA, per germline. The CDR3 sequence is 14 residues long. The CDR3 nucleotides are TGCAGCGTTGATTTTGCCTCGAGTTACAATGAGCAGTTCTTC. Translated, it gives CSVDFASSYNEQFF.

This clone was seen just once. V and J are TRBV30 and TRBJ1-1; D is unclear. Trimming shortened V by 1 base and J by 8 bases, and 11 bases separated the two germline ends. The CDR3 contains 12 residues. Germline V gene sequence: CDR1 GTSNPN, CDR2 SVGIG (reference sequence). In nucleotides, the CDR3 is TGTGCCTGGAGTGGTTCTCCGGGGGAAGCTTTCTTT. It yields the protein CAWSGSPGEAFF.

The gene calls are TRBV27 and TRBJ1-5, with 7 bases fitting TRBD1. The CDR3 contains 15 residues. V shed 6 bases and J 7 bases; nucleotides not matched to a gene: 12. CDR1 is MNHEY, CDR2 SMNVEV, per germline (reference sequence). The chain's CDR3 is CASRLQGSGGQPQHF. For the CDR3, the DNA is TGTGCCAGCAGGTTACAGGGGTCGGGAGGGCAGCCCCAGCATTTT.

The gene calls are TRBV10-3 and TRBJ2-5; 16 bases map to TRBD2. Germline CDR1 and CDR2: ENHRY and SYGVKD. The CDR3 runs 14 residues. The trim removed 10 bases at V and 9 bases at J, leaving 8 bases unmatched. CDR3 protein: CATEAGTSGRAQYF. The CDR3 DNA reads TGTGCCACCGAGGCCGGGACTAGCGGGAGGGCCCAGTACTTC.

This sequence joins TRBV12-1 and TRBJ1-3. TRBV12-1 is marked as a pseudogene. The CDR3 is made up of 16 amino acids. This chain's CDR3 is CASSFSDFDSGNTIYF. The CDR3 nucleotides read TGTGCCAGCAGCTTTTCTGATTTCGACTCTGGAAACACCATATATTTT.

The chain joins TRBV2 to TRBJ1-2; possibly TRBD1 for D (6 bases). V dropped 3 bases and J dropped 4 bases, with 9 bases sitting between them. CDR3 length: 13 residues. The germline CDR1 and CDR2 sequences are SNHLY and FYNNEI. Here the CDR3 reads CASSEQGPYGYTF. The CDR3, as DNA: TGTGCCAGCAGTGAGCAGGGGCCCTATGGCTACACCTTC.

A single count supports this clone. This rearrangement joins TRBV6-5 to TRBJ1-2; D might be TRBD1 (5 bases). The CDR3 extends over 13 amino acids. Germline CDR1 is MNHEY and CDR2 is SVGAGI. V shed 7 bases and J shed 6 bases, with 15 bases lying between them. The CDR3 DNA reads TGTGCCAGCAAAGTCGGTATAGGGGATGGCTACACCTTC. It codes for CASKVGIGDGYTF.

Regarding this clone: Other DNA variants within this sample encode the same CDR3. CDR3 sequence (DNA): TGTGCCAGCAGCGTAGGCGAGACTGAAGCTTTCTTT. Translating it yields CASSVGETEAFF. The rearrangement joins TRBV9 to TRBJ1-1; no clear D. V was pared by 0 bases and J by 5 bases, with 5 bases between. This CDR3 spans 12 amino acids. CDR1 is SGDLS and CDR2 is YYNGEE in the germline V gene.

The gene calls are TRBV27 and TRBJ2-2, with D uncertain. This CDR3 has 11 amino acids. CDR1 is MNHEY, CDR2 SMNVEV, per germline (reference sequence). V was clipped by 3 bases and J by 7 bases, with 3 bases between them. The CDR3 bases are TGTGCCAGCAGTTTCAGCGGGGAGCTGTTTTTT. It codes for CASSFSGELFF.

The genes are TRBV6-1 and TRBJ2-3; D is undetermined. V lost 2 bases, J lost 6 bases, and 18 bases lay in between. Germline loops: CDR1 MNHNS, CDR2 SASEGT. The CDR3 contains 16 residues. The CDR3 region is CASSEFAKLSPDTQYF. The CDR3 DNA follows: TGTGCCAGCAGTGAATTCGCTAAACTCAGCCCGGATACGCAGTATTTT.

The genes are TRBV16 and TRBJ2-7; 9 bases are shared with TRBD1. This CDR3 contains 15 residues. Germline V gene lookup returns CDR1 KGHSY and CDR2 FQNENV. V gave up 4 bases and J gave up 5 bases; unmatched junction bases: 9. The CDR3 reads CASSPDRGMYHEQYF. The CDR3, as DNA: TGTGCCAGCAGCCCTGACAGGGGGATGTACCACGAGCAGTACTTC.

The chain couples TRBV29-1 to TRBJ1-3, with D hard to call. This CDR3 has 11 amino acids. Germline assignment: CDR1 SQVTM and CDR2 ANQGSEA. Between the trimmed V and J ends, which lost 7 bases and 3 bases, there was a span of 7 bases. The CDR3 DNA follows: TGCAGCGCCTTGTTTGGAAACACCATATATTTT. It is translated as CSALFGNTIYF. Full variable domain (rest looked up from reference TRBV29-1 and TRBJ1-3): SAVISQKPSRDICQRGTSLTIQCQVDSQVTMMFWYRQQPGQSLTLIATANQGSEATYESGFVIDKFPISRPNLTFSTLTVSNMSPEDSSIYLCSALFGNTIYFGEGSWLTVV.